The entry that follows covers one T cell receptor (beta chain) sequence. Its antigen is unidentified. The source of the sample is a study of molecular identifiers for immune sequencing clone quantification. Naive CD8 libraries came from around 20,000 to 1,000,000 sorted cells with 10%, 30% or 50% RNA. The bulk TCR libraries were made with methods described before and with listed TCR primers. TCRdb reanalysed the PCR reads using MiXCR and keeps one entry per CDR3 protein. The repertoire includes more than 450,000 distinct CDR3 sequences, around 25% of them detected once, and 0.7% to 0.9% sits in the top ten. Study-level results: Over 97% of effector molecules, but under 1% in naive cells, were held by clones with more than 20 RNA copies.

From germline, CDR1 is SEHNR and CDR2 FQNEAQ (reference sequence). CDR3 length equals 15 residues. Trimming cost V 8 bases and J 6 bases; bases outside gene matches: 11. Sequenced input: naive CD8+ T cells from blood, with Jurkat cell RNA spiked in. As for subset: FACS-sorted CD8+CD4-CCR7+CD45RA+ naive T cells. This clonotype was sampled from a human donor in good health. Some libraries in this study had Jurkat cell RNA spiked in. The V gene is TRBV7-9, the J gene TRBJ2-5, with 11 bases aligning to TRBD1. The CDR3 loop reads CASCSGTGGGKTQYF. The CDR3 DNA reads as TGTGCCAGCTGCTCAGGGACAGGGGGAGGGAAGACCCAGTACTTC.